Listed below are T cell receptor beta chains from one sample, sequenced in a study of OX40 agonist ivuxolimab in advanced cancers. Assay used: immunoSEQ multiplex PCR; TCRdb lists only in-frame clones, some missing. The sample lists over 35,000 clones, over 75% occurring once. The sample consisted of CD4+ or CD8+ T cells sorted from blood, taken in a trial of the OX40 agonist ivuxolimab. The source of these receptors is an adult with an advanced solid tumor such as melanoma, head and neck, liver or kidney cancer. CDR3s include the opening cysteine and the closing phenylalanine or tryptophan. D genes are given only for firm matches. A clone size is listed for some rows: how often the clone was seen (once, few, many), or a class if it is expanded.

TRBJ2-5,TRBV30,-,16,TRBD2,TGTGCCTGGAGACCAAAGCTGCGGGGGGGCCGTGAGACCCAGTACTTC,CAWRPKLRGGRETQYF
TRBJ2-6,TRBV28,-,14,-,TGTGCCAGCAGTTTAGCCCCTGGGGCCAACGTCCTGACTTTC,CASSLAPGANVLTF
TRBJ2-5,TRBV11-2,-,16,-,TGTGCCAGCAGCTATGGGGTGGGGCTGCACGGGGAGACCCAGTACTTC,CASSYGVGLHGETQYF
TRBJ1-4,TRBV27,-,14,-,TGTGCCAGCAGTTTATCTAGGGGCGTAGAAAAACTGTTTTTT,CASSLSRGVEKLFF
TRBJ2-1,TRBV4-2,-,14,-,TGTGCCAGCAGCCAAGATCTGGGTGGGGGAAAGCAGTTCTTC,CASSQDLGGGKQFF
TRBJ1-6,TRBV6-1,-,14,TRBD1,TGTGCCAGCAGTGTACCGGACAGGGATTCACCCCTCCACTTT,CASSVPDRDSPLHF
TRBJ1-1,TRBV30,-,12,TRBD1,TGTGCCGGGGACAGGAAGAACACTGAAGCTTTCTTT,CAGDRKNTEAFF
TRBJ1-1,TRBV6-5,-,13,-,TGTGCCAGCAGTCAACAGATGAACACTGAAGCTTTCTTT,CASSQQMNTEAFF
TRBJ2-3,TRBV10-1,-,16,TRBD2,TGCGCCAGCAGTGCCCTGACTAGCGGGGATGGAGATACGCAGTATTTT,CASSALTSGDGDTQYF
TRBJ1-1,TRBV28,-,15,TRBD1,TGTGCCACCGAGACAGCGGGACAGACACCAACTGAAGCTTTCTTT,CATETAGQTPTEAFF
TRBJ1-6,TRBV7-2,-,15,-,TGTGCCAGCAGCTTACGGCGGGACCTCAATTCACCCCTCCACTTT,CASSLRRDLNSPLHF
TRBJ2-5,TRBV18,-,13,-,TGTGCCAGCTCACCAGGGGTTCAAGAGACCCAGTACTTC,CASSPGVQETQYF
TRBJ1-4,TRBV7-2,-,16,-,TGTGCCAGCAGCTTAGTATCAACAGGGAAAAATGAAAAACTGTTTTTT,CASSLVSTGKNEKLFF
TRBJ2-5,TRBV7-9,-,12,-,TGTGCCAGCAGCTTCGGCACCAGGGGTCAGTACTTC,CASSFGTRGQYF
TRBJ1-1,TRBV18,-,18,-,TGTGCCAGCTCACGATACCATGGAGGAGGGGACATTCACACTGAAGCTTTCTTT,CASSRYHGGGDIHTEAFF
TRBJ2-4,TRBV21-1,-,16,-,TGTGCCAGCAACCCTTGGGGACAGGACGTTGAAAACATTCAGTACTTC,CASNPWGQDVENIQYF
TRBJ1-6,TRBV9,-,15,-,TGTGCCAGCAGCCCGACGACAGGAGAGAATTCACCCCTCCACTTT,CASSPTTGENSPLHF
TRBJ2-2,TRBV5-4,-,16,-,TGTGCCAGCAGCCGAACAGGGAGGAATAAAGGCGGGGAGCTGTTTTTT,CASSRTGRNKGGELFF
TRBJ2-7,TRBV6-1,-,13,-,TGTGCCAGCAGTGAAGGGGCAGGGTTCGAGCAGTACTTC,CASSEGAGFEQYF
TRBJ2-2,TRBV7-8,-,17,TRBD2,TGTGCCAGCAGCTTTCGAGGACTAGCGGGAGTCACCGGGGAGCTGTTTTTT,CASSFRGLAGVTGELFF
TRBJ2-7,TRBV27,-,15,-,TGTGCCAGCAGTTCATGGGGGGCTAACACCTACGAGCAGTACTTC,CASSSWGANTYEQYF
TRBJ1-4,TRBV5-3,-,15,-,TGTGCCAGAAGTTACACCGGACAGATCGATGAAAAACTGTTTTTT,CARSYTGQIDEKLFF
TRBJ1-2,TRBV30,-,14,-,TGTGCCTGGAGTCACCGGACGGTGGGCCATGGCTACACCTTC,CAWSHRTVGHGYTF
TRBJ1-5,TRBV28,-,15,-,TGTGCCAGCAGTTTTGCAGGCCGAGCCAATCAGCCCCAGCATTTT,CASSFAGRANQPQHF
TRBJ2-4,TRBV5-4,-,15,TRBD1,TGTGCCAGCAGGCCACCGGGACAGGGGCCCGACATTCAGTACTTC,CASRPPGQGPDIQYF
TRBJ2-4,TRBV27,-,18,-,TGTGCCAGCAGTGCCTACCCGGGGTTAAAACTAGCCAAAAACATTCAGTACTTC,CASSAYPGLKLAKNIQYF
TRBJ2-3,TRBV4-3,once,18,-,TGCGCCAGCAGCCAAGATAGCCAGGGGGGCCGAAGCACAGATACGCAGTATTTT,CASSQDSQGGRSTDTQYF
TRBJ2-1,TRBV5-1,-,12,-,TGCGCCAGCAGCTCAAATTCCAATGAGCAGTTCTTC,CASSSNSNEQFF
TRBJ2-1,TRBV5-4,-,15,TRBD1,TGTGCCAGCAGCCGGCAGGGGGCCAACTACAATGAGCAGTTCTTC,CASSRQGANYNEQFF
TRBJ1-1,TRBV18,-,14,TRBD1,TGTGCCAGCTCATCGACAGGGAGGGACACTGAAGCTTTCTTT,CASSSTGRDTEAFF
TRBJ2-3,TRBV20-1,-,11,-,TGCAGTGCTACTAGCACAGATACGCAGTATTTT,CSATSTDTQYF
TRBJ2-2,TRBV18,once,15,-,TGTGCCAGCTCACCACCGGCAGGGGTGGACGGGGAGCTGTTTTTT,CASSPPAGVDGELFF
TRBJ2-3,TRBV6-5,-,11,-,TGTGCCAGCAGTCGGGAGAGTACGCAGTATTTT,CASSRESTQYF
TRBJ1-5,TRBV29-1,-,12,-,TGCAGCGTTGGGGATGGGAATCAGCCCCAGCATTTT,CSVGDGNQPQHF
TRBJ1-1,TRBV30,-,14,-,TGTGCCTGGAGTGTAACAGGAGAGAACACTGAAGCTTTCTTT,CAWSVTGENTEAFF
TRBJ1-1,TRBV4-3,-,15,-,TGCGCCAGCAGCCAAGAGCCCGGGGCGACCACTCAAGCTTTCTTT,CASSQEPGATTQAFF
TRBJ2-5,TRBV15,-,13,TRBD2,TGTGCCACCAGCTATAGCGGGGACGAGACCCAGTACTTC,CATSYSGDETQYF
TRBJ2-1,TRBV6-1,-,15,TRBD1,TGTGCCAGCAGTGAATGGGGGACAGCTTACAATGAGCAGTTCTTC,CASSEWGTAYNEQFF
TRBJ1-4,TRBV19,-,14,TRBD1,TGTGCCAGTAGTATCGACAGGGACGGTGAAAAACTGTTTTTT,CASSIDRDGEKLFF
TRBJ1-1,TRBV29-1,-,13,-,TGCAGCGTTAGTCACGGTTCGAACACTGAAGCTTTCTTT,CSVSHGSNTEAFF
TRBJ1-5,TRBV6-1,-,15,TRBD1,TGTGCCAGCATCGGGACAGGGGGCTGGTATCAGCCCCAGCATTTT,CASIGTGGWYQPQHF
TRBJ1-2,TRBV28,-,15,TRBD1,TGTGCCAGCAGTTTTCTTCGGACAGGGTCGAATGGCTACACCTTC,CASSFLRTGSNGYTF
TRBJ2-2,TRBV18,-,16,-,TGTGCCAGCTCACCACCGGTCAGACCGAACACCGGGGAGCTGTTTTTT,CASSPPVRPNTGELFF
TRBJ2-1,TRBV19,-,16,-,TGTGCCAGTAGTGCCCCTCTCACTAGCTCCTACAATGAGCAGTTCTTC,CASSAPLTSSYNEQFF
TRBJ2-7,TRBV6-1,-,15,-,TGTGCCAGCAGACCCCCTGGCGGCCATTCCTACGAGCAGTACTTC,CASRPPGGHSYEQYF
TRBJ1-1,TRBV28,-,13,TRBD1,TGTGCCAGCAGCCCAGGACAGGGACTCGAAGCTTTCTTT,CASSPGQGLEAFF
TRBJ1-2,TRBV4-2,-,15,-,TGTGCCAGCAGCCAAGTGGAGGGCGTTGCGAGAGGCTACACCTTC,CASSQVEGVARGYTF
TRBJ1-3,TRBV7-8,-,16,-,TGTGCCAGCAGTGGAACGGGACTCCTCTCTGGAAACACCATATATTTT,CASSGTGLLSGNTIYF
TRBJ2-3,TRBV7-6,-,15,TRBD1,TGTGCCAGCAGCACGGGACAGCCTGGCACAGATACGCAGTATTTT,CASSTGQPGTDTQYF
TRBJ2-7,TRBV30,few,15,-,TGTGCCTGGAGCGGGGGGTTTATACAGGGAGCCGAGCAGTACTTC,CAWSGGFIQGAEQYF
TRBJ2-3,TRBV19,-,15,-,TGTGCCAGTACGCCAAGAGTTGGGAGTGGAAATACGCAGTATTTT,CASTPRVGSGNTQYF
TRBJ2-6,TRBV6-6,-,15,TRBD1,TGTGCCAGCAGTAGGACAGGGAACGGGGCCAACGTCCTGACTTTC,CASSRTGNGANVLTF